The rows below give T cell receptor beta chains drawn from one sample of a study of CD4 and CD8 cells across lung adenocarcinoma regions. TCRdb re-analysed the PCR reads in MiXCR, keeping a single row per CDR3 protein. The table includes around 25,000 distinct CDR3 sequences, over 40% detected once. Sequencing was performed on CD4+ T cells from the center of a lung tumor. These receptor sequences come from a male donor with lung adenocarcinoma. The CD4 and CD8 labels of this study may be unreliable. Each CDR3 is given with its conserved first and last residue. A D gene is named only where the DNA matches it firmly. Where a row states a size, it is once, few, many or the class of an expanded clone; other rows omit it.

.	TRBV6-1	.	TRBJ2-1	TGTGCCAGCAGTCTCTTTTCTAGCGTCAATGCGCAGTTTTTT	CASSLFSSVNAQFF
.	TRBV10-3	once	TRBJ2-7	TGTGCGGGGATTGGCACCAGCGGCACAGAGACGCAGTACTTC	CAGIGTSGTETQYF
.	TRBV6-5	.	TRBJ2-2	TGTGCCAGCAGACTCCAGTCTGTGAGTCCCGGGGCGCAGTTTTTT	CASRLQSVSPGAQFF
.	TRBV10-3	.	TRBJ2-6	TGTGCCATCAGCGAAGTTAACTCTGGGGCCAACGTCCTGACTTTC	CAISEVNSGANVLTF
.	TRBV10-1	.	TRBJ1-5	TGCGCCAAAGGGACCGCTGATAGCAATCAGCCCCAGCATTTT	CAKGTADSNQPQHF
TRBD2	TRBV6-2/TRBV6-3	many	TRBJ2-1	TGTGCCAGTACCTTCAGCGGGAGAAAGCAGTTCTTC	CASTFSGRKQFF
.	TRBV6-1	.	TRBJ2-2	TGTGCCAGCAGTGAAGCGACGGCAGTGAGCACCGGGGCGCAGTTTTTT	CASSEATAVSTGAQFF
.	TRBV15	many	TRBJ2-5	TGTGCCACCAGCCCGACGAGGGGTCAAGAGACCCAGTACTTC	CATSPTRGQETQYF
.	TRBV27	medium-sized	TRBJ2-7	TGTGCCAGCAGTTCGAGGGGGGGATACTACGAGCAGTACTTC	CASSSRGGYYEQYF
TRBD2	TRBV6-1	.	TRBJ2-4	TGTGCCAGCAAGAGAAGCGGGAGTGCAGATATGCAGTATTTC	CASKRSGSADMQYF
TRBD2	TRBV3-1	few	TRBJ2-5	TGTGCCAGCAGCCAAGGGGTAACCGGGACTAGCGGGAGTAATTGGTCCAAAGAGACCCAGTACTTC	CASSQGVTGTSGSNWSKETQYF
.	TRBV6-1	.	TRBJ2-5	TGTGCGGGCAGTGCGGTGGGGCACAAAGAGACGCAGTATTTC	CAGSAVGHKETQYF
.	TRBV6-8	.	TRBJ2-2	TGTGCCAGCAGTTACTCGCGTTGGTCGGCTGTAAGCACAGGGGAGCTGTTTTTT	CASSYSRWSAVSTGELFF
TRBD2	TRBV6-1	medium-sized	TRBJ2-5	TGTGCCAGCAGCCCCAGCGGGAGAGAGACCCAGTACTTC	CASSPSGRETQYF
.	TRBV4-1	many	TRBJ2-7	TGCGCCAGCAGCCAAGGCTCCGGGGGGCGTATTTTGTCCGAGCAGTACTTC	CASSQGSGGRILSEQYF
TRBD2	TRBV4-1	.	TRBJ2-6	TGCGCCAGCAGCGCAGGGGCGGGAGGGCCTGGGGCCAACGTCCTGACTTTC	CASSAGAGGPGANVLTF
TRBD1	TRBV7-6	medium-sized	TRBJ2-3	TGTGCCAGCAGCTTAGGTGGATGGGGGACAGGGAATGCAGATACGCAGTATTTT	CASSLGGWGTGNADTQYF
TRBD2	TRBV9	many	TRBJ2-3	TGTGCCAGCAGCTCACGACTAGCGCTTAGCACAGATACGCAGTATTTT	CASSSRLALSTDTQYF
.	TRBV3-1	.	TRBJ2-1	TGTGCCAGCAGCCAAGGACCCACCACTGAGCAGTTCTTC	CASSQGPTTEQFF
.	TRBV6-2/TRBV6-3	many	TRBJ2-4	TGTGCCAGCAGTTACTCGGAGGGGGCCCGGCACTTC	CASSYSEGARHF
.	TRBV6-1	medium-sized	TRBJ2-2	TGTGCCAGCAGTAAGAAGGGGGGGACAGACACCGGGGAGCTGTTTTTT	CASSKKGGTDTGELFF
.	TRBV11-2	.	TRBJ2-1	TGTGCCAGCAGCTTAGCACCAGAGGCGGTCTATGAGCAGTTCTTC	CASSLAPEAVYEQFF
.	TRBV10-3	.	TRBJ2-3	TGTGCCACAGCAGTCATGGGGGGCGGAGTCAAAAATACGCAGTATTTT	CATAVMGGGVKNTQYF
.	TRBV6-1	few	TRBJ2-5	TGTGCCAGCAGTCGTCCAGGGGAAGAGACCCAGTACTTC	CASSRPGEETQYF
TRBD1	TRBV11-2	.	TRBJ2-3	TGTGCCAGCAGCCACGACAGGGGGCGAAACACAGAGACACAGTATTTT	CASSHDRGRNTETQYF
TRBD1	TRBV27	.	TRBJ2-4	TGTGCCAGCAGCAGAGGCCACGGGACAGGGGAAGACACCCAGTACTTC	CASSRGHGTGEDTQYF
.	TRBV12-5	.	TRBJ2-1	TGTGCTAGTGGTTCCGGGGTGGATGAGCAGTTCTTC	CASGSGVDEQFF
.	TRBV6-1	once	TRBJ2-3	TGTGTCAGCGGACTCCAGGCTGGGAGTACAGGTGCGCAGTATTTT	CVSGLQAGSTGAQYF
.	TRBV10-2	.	TRBJ2-3	TGCGCCAGCAGTGAGACCGAAAAAAACACGCAGTATTTT	CASSETEKNTQYF
.	TRBV5-1	few	TRBJ2-3	TGCGCCAGCAGCTTGTGGCTAGAGATGGCAGATACGCAGTATTTT	CASSLWLEMADTQYF
TRBD1	TRBV6-5	many	TRBJ1-1	TGTGCCAGCAGTCTGACAGGGGACACTGAAGCTTTCTTT	CASSLTGDTEAFF
.	TRBV27	.	TRBJ2-5	TGTGCCAGCAGTTTAGTCGGGGAGACCCAGTACTTC	CASSLVGETQYF
.	TRBV6-1	.	TRBJ2-3	TGTGCCAGCTCTCTGCGGGCCACAGATATGCAGTATTTT	CASSLRATDMQYF
TRBD2	TRBV11-2	.	TRBJ2-5	TGTGCGGGCAGCGGGGGAGGGCTTACAGATACGCAGTACTTC	CAGSGGGLTDTQYF
TRBD2	TRBV27	few	TRBJ2-2	TGTGCCAGCATAGCGGGAGGGCCTGGCACCGGGACGCAGTTTTTT	CASIAGGPGTGTQFF
.	TRBV11-3	.	TRBJ2-5	TGTGCCAGCAGCCCAAGCTGGGGGGGGGAGGGGGACCAGTACTTC	CASSPSWGGEGDQYF
TRBD2	TRBV6-1	.	TRBJ2-1	TGTGCCAGCAGTGTTTCCAGGGGTCTCCCGGGACTAGCGTTTGAGCAGTTCTTC	CASSVSRGLPGLAFEQFF
.	TRBV28	.	TRBJ2-2	TGTGCCAGCAGTTTAGGACCGGGACTTAACACCGGGGAGCTGTTTTTT	CASSLGPGLNTGELFF
.	TRBV6-5	.	TRBJ2-2	TGTGCCAGCAGACTCCAGTCCGGGAGCCCCGATGCGCTGTATTTT	CASRLQSGSPDALYF
.	TRBV12-5	many	TRBJ2-5	TGTGCTAGTGGTCGGACAAACCAAGAGACCCAGTACTTC	CASGRTNQETQYF
TRBD1	TRBV6-5	.	TRBJ2-7	TGTGCCAGCAGTACTGGGGGGACAGGGGGCTACGAGCAGTACTTC	CASSTGGTGGYEQYF